Below, 23 T cell receptor beta chains from the same sample are listed, as sequenced in a study of T cells after yellow fever vaccination. TCRdb ran MiXCR on the 5' RACE reads and lists one entry per CDR3 protein. Among some 220,000 distinct CDR3 sequences listed, roughly 3% were seen once. The specimen comprised CD4+ T cells sorted from PBMCs, sampled 10 days after the yellow fever booster vaccination. Receptors were obtained from a young man who received the YFV17D yellow fever vaccine.

This clonotype was recorded at least ten times. V is TRBV12-3 or TRBV12-4 and J is TRBJ1-2; D unresolved. Between the trimmed V and J ends, which lost 5 bases and 8 bases, there was a span of 9 bases. The CDR3 runs 11 residues. CDR3 residues: CASSKREGYTF. CDR3 in DNA: TGTGCCAGCAGTAAAAGGGAGGGCTACACCTTC.

This clonotype was recorded at least ten times. The chain couples TRBV6-4 to TRBJ2-7; TRBD2 might be the D (6 bases). The germline V gene encodes CDR1 MRHNA and CDR2 SNTAGT. The CDR3 is 15 residues long. V gave up 1 base and J gave up 3 bases, with 13 bases separating them. The CDR3 loop is CASSDLSGDGYEQYV. The CDR3 region has the DNA TGTGCCAGCAGTGACTTGTCGGGGGACGGCTACGAGCAGTACGTC.

This clonotype showed up many times. The J gene is TRBJ2-7, the V gene TRBV30, with D possibly being TRBD2 (7 bases). CDR1 is GTSNPN, CDR2 SVGIG, per germline (reference sequence). This CDR3 spans 11 amino acids. V gave up 3 bases and J gave up 7 bases, with 10 bases separating them. The CDR3 sequence is CAWRRGGEQYF. The CDR3 coding sequence is TGTGCCTGGAGGAGGGGGGGAGAGCAGTACTTC.

This clonotype was seen only a few times. The chain has TRBV28 and TRBJ1-1; D remains unclear. The germline V gene encodes CDR1 MDHEN and CDR2 SYDVKM. V was shortened by 6 bases and J by 1 base, with 18 bases between the two germline ends. The CDR3 length is 16 residues. CDR3 protein: CASRDRFGRKNTEAFF. The CDR3 DNA sequence: TGTGCCAGCAGGGATCGATTCGGACGGAAGAACACTGAAGCTTTCTTT.

This clonotype was observed a few times. The rearrangement uses TRBV7-2 and TRBJ1-6, with 8 nucleotides matching TRBD1. Germline values: CDR1 SGHTA, CDR2 FQGNSA. J lost 8 bases, V lost 0 bases, and 12 bases had no gene match. This CDR3 has 18 amino acids. DNA of the CDR3: TGTGCCAGCAGCTTAGCGTTAATGACAGGGGTATCTTATTCACCCCTCCACTTT. Its protein is CASSLALMTGVSYSPLHF.

The genes are TRBV11-2 and TRBJ2-7; no clear D. V lost 1 base and J 6 bases, leaving 10 bases between the germline ends. This CDR3 has 13 amino acids. Germline V CDR1 and CDR2: SGHAT, FQNNGV. DNA for the CDR3: TGTGCCAGCAGCTTAGTAGACCGGAGCGAGCAGTACTTC. This translates into CASSLVDRSEQYF.

This clonotype came up many times. The V gene is TRBV7-2, the J gene TRBJ2-1; 10 nucleotides align to TRBD1. This CDR3 spans 15 amino acids. CDR1 and CDR2 from the germline V gene are SGHTA and FQGNSA. With V trimmed by 5 bases and J by 4 bases, 5 bases remained unmatched. The CDR3 sequence is CASSQGQGKYNEQFF. The CDR3 DNA follows: TGTGCCAGCAGCCAGGGACAGGGGAAATACAATGAGCAGTTCTTC.

This clonotype was seen more than once but under ten times. The DNA for the CDR3 is TGCAGTGCTAGTACGGACAGGGGACATGAGCAGTTCTTC. Amino acid sequence: CSASTDRGHEQFF. The rearrangement uses TRBV20-1 and TRBJ2-1, with 9 bases aligning to TRBD1. The CDR3 length is 13 residues. Unmatched junction bases numbered 5, after V lost 3 bases and J lost 8 bases. Germline-derived CDR1 and CDR2 are DFQATT and SNEGSKA (reference sequence).

This clonotype was found many times. The chain employs TRBV7-2 and TRBJ1-4; the D is unclear. V dropped 3 bases and J dropped 8 bases, with 10 bases sitting between them. The CDR3 covers 13 residues. Germline CDR1 and CDR2: SGHTA and FQGNSA. CDR3 bases: TGTGCCAGCAGCTTGAGGGCTGGGGAAAAACTGTTTTTT. Residues: CASSLRAGEKLFF.

At least ten counts were recorded for this clonotype. The rearrangement joins TRBV7-2 to TRBJ2-7; D ambiguous. The CDR3 extends over 13 amino acids. Trimming cost V 3 bases and J 2 bases, with 8 bases left between them. Germline CDR1 reads SGHTA; CDR2 reads FQGNSA. The CDR3 region has the DNA TGTGCCAGCAGCTTCACCACAGCCTACGAGCAGTACGTC. It translates to CASSFTTAYEQYV.

This clonotype has a count of ten or more. The chain joins TRBV24-1 to TRBJ2-5; TRBD1 agrees at 9 bases. The J segment lost 2 bases and the V segment lost 4 bases, leaving 16 bases of the junction unmatched. Looked up from germline, CDR1 is KGHDR and CDR2 is SFDVKD. The CDR3 sequence is 19 residues long. CDR3 in DNA: TGTGCCACCAGTGACCACAGTCTGCGGGACAGGGATGGACAAGAGACCCAGTACTTC. Its protein product is CATSDHSLRDRDGQETQYF.

About this clonotype itself: This may stem from a read error, because a much larger clone lies one nucleotide away. J is TRBJ2-6 and V is TRBV6-1; no reliable D call. V lost 3 bases and J lost 0, with 6 bases in between. This CDR3 comprises 15 residues. In germline, CDR1 is MNHNS, CDR2 SASEGT. The CDR3 nucleotides are TGTGCCAGCAGTGAGATATACTCTGGGGCCAACGTCCTGACTTTC. As protein: CASSEIYSGANVLTF.

This clonotype was seen just once. A clone one base away is much larger, so this may be a read error. This chain links TRBV5-1 with TRBJ2-7, with a possible D match to TRBD1 (6 bases). The CDR3 runs 14 residues. Trimming removed 6 bases at V and 0 bases at J, with 13 bases between. The germline V gene encodes CDR1 SGHRS and CDR2 YFSETQ. CDR3 sequence (DNA): TGCGCCAGCAAAGGACAGTGGAGCTCCTACGAGCAGTACTTC. It specifies CASKGQWSSYEQYF.

This clonotype was picked up many times. The chain employs TRBV11-2 and TRBJ1-1, with D unresolved. From germline, CDR1 is SGHAT and CDR2 FQNNGV. The CDR3 is 13 residues long. V shed 0 bases and J shed 0 bases, with 2 bases lying between them. This chain's CDR3 is CASSLDVNTEAFF. CDR3 in DNA: TGTGCCAGCAGCTTAGACGTGAACACTGAAGCTTTCTTT.

This clonotype has a count of ten or more. This sequence joins TRBV27 and TRBJ2-3, with D possibly TRBD1 on 5 matching bases. Per germline, CDR1 MNHEY and CDR2 SMNVEV (reference sequence). The CDR3 is made up of 15 amino acids. The germline V and J ends were trimmed by 0 bases and 0 bases, with 7 bases remaining between them. DNA of the CDR3: TGTGCCAGCAGTTTATCGGGGCGTAGCACAGATACGCAGTATTTT. Amino acids: CASSLSGRSTDTQYF.

This clonotype was counted ten times or more. This chain uses TRBV7-3 with TRBJ2-3; TRBD1 agrees at 10 bases. Germline V gene data show CDR1 as SGHTA and CDR2 as FQGTGA. J lost 3 bases, V lost 5 bases, and 5 bases had no gene match. CDR3 length: 15 amino acids. CDR3 sequence: CASSRRTGGTDTQYF. For the CDR3, the DNA is TGTGCCAGCAGCCGACGGACAGGGGGTACAGATACGCAGTATTTT.

A few counts support this clonotype. The V gene is TRBV6-2 or TRBV6-3, the J gene TRBJ1-2; 7 nucleotides align to TRBD1. The CDR3 sequence is 14 residues long. Germline lookup yields CDR1 MNHEY and CDR2 SVGEGT. J was trimmed by 6 bases and V by 6 bases; bases with no gene match: 10. The CDR3 DNA reads as TGTGCCAGCAGGAAACAGGGGTTGATGGATGGCTACACCTTC. Protein sequence: CASRKQGLMDGYTF.

This clonotype was picked up a small number of times. The chain couples TRBV20-1 to TRBJ1-1, with 9 positions matching TRBD1. Germline trimming cut 3 bases from V and 4 bases from J; bases unmatched to any gene: 3. Germline loops: CDR1 DFQATT, CDR2 SNEGSKA (reference sequence). This CDR3 has 13 residues. The CDR3 spells CSASRQGGTEAFF. For the CDR3, the DNA is TGCAGTGCTAGCAGACAGGGGGGCACTGAAGCTTTCTTT.

This chain links TRBV6-4 with TRBJ2-2; D is unclear. The V end was cut by 0 bases, the J end by 3 bases, with 2 bases between. Looked up from germline, CDR1 is MRHNA and CDR2 is SNTAGT. This CDR3 is 13 amino acids long. CDR3 residues: CASSDSDTGELFF. CDR3 DNA: TGTGCCAGCAGTGACTCGGACACCGGGGAGCTGTTTTTT.

This clonotype has at least ten counts. The rearrangement joins TRBV11-3 to TRBJ2-7; no clear D gene. The CDR3 covers 13 residues. Germline V gene data show CDR1 as SGHNT and CDR2 as YENEEA. V dropped 3 bases and J dropped 0 bases, with 6 bases sitting between them. The CDR3 spells CASSFRSSYEQYF. Written as DNA, the CDR3 is TGTGCCAGCAGCTTTAGGTCCTCCTACGAGCAGTACTTC.

This clonotype has just a few counts. The chain joins TRBV30 to TRBJ1-1; D unclear. V was cut by 0 bases and J by 1 base, with 21 bases left in between. Germline CDR1 is GTSNPN and CDR2 is SVGIG (reference sequence). The CDR3 has 18 residues. The CDR3 spells CAWSVIHRLRVPNTEAFF. DNA of the CDR3: TGTGCCTGGAGTGTAATCCACCGTTTACGCGTCCCGAACACTGAAGCTTTCTTT.

This clonotype occurred many times. The chain joins TRBV4-3 to TRBJ1-2; 9 bases map to TRBD1. Germline CDR1 reads LGHNA; CDR2 reads YSLEER. The junction had 8 bases not matched to a gene; V was cut back by 2 bases and J by 4 bases. This CDR3 has 16 amino acids. The chain's CDR3 is CASSQRGTGLIYGYTF. CDR3 in DNA: TGCGCCAGCAGCCAACGGGGGACAGGGCTGATCTATGGCTACACCTTC.

In this sample, this clonotype turned up many times. This chain links TRBV20-1 with TRBJ2-5; 9 bases line up with TRBD2. From germline, CDR1 is DFQATT and CDR2 SNEGSKA (reference sequence). The CDR3 spans 14 residues. J gave up 6 bases and V 3 bases, and 8 bases lay outside the gene matches. The CDR3 is CSASGGGAVQTQYF. DNA for the CDR3: TGCAGTGCTAGTGGCGGGGGGGCCGTACAGACCCAGTACTTC.